This record covers a single T cell receptor beta chain. The antigen is not known. This sample stems from a study of shared clonotypes between healthy human individuals. Study-wide findings and caveats: Exclusively blood specimens were collected; tissue repertoires likely differ.

The CDR3 consists of 19 residues. The germline CDR1 and CDR2 sequences are MNHNS and SASEGT. V dropped 4 bases and J dropped 2 bases, with 25 bases sitting between them. The assay was run at deep level. The protocol was immunoSEQ multiplex PCR, while the TCRdb copy is restricted to in-frame clones and leaves out a portion. In the table there are around 1.6 million clones, approximately 98% of which are singletons. V gene TRBV6-1 combines with J gene TRBJ2-3; maybe TRBD2 (6 bases). The origin of this receptor is a man in his thirties or forties in good health. Source material: naive CD4+ T cells sorted from blood. Specified subset: CD45RA+ positively selected. The CDR3 coding sequence is TGTGCCAGCAGTGTGTTTAGCGGAGACCCACGCTTTAACACAGATACGCAGTATTTT. This encodes CASSVFSGDPRFNTDTQYF.